The 2 T cell receptor beta chains below were found in one sample sequenced in a study of blood T cell repertoires in COVID-19. Data came from immunoSEQ multiplex PCR; TCRdb stores just in-frame clones and leaves some out. This table holds about 200,000 clones, 86% found once. Sequencing was done on a sample of PBMCs or T cells enriched from blood (not recorded which). The source of these receptors is a man between 35 and 55 years old with acute COVID-19.

This clone turned up a few times. The gene calls are TRBV29-1 and TRBJ2-1; 7 bases match TRBD2. CDR1 and CDR2 (germline): SQVTM, ANQGSEA. The CDR3 consists of 13 residues. The CDR3 reads CSTPAPGGNEQFF. CDR3 DNA: TGCAGTACCCCTGCCCCGGGGGGTAATGAGCAGTTCTTC.

CDR3 sequence (DNA): TGTGCCAGCAGCGTCCGACAGGAGGAGAAAGAGACCCAGTACTTC. It yields the protein CASSVRQEEKETQYF. The chain links TRBV9 to TRBJ2-5; D may be TRBD1 (6 bases). The CDR3 sequence is 15 residues long. V was trimmed by 2 bases and J by 3 bases, leaving 14 bases between them. Per the germline V gene, CDR1 is SGDLS and CDR2 is YYNGEE. The full variable domain, its missing parts supplied by reference TRBV9 and TRBJ2-5, is DSGVTQTPKHLITATGQRVTLRCSPRSGDLSVYWYQQSLDQGLQFLIQYYNGEERAKGNILERFSAQQFPDLHSELNLSSLELGDSALYFCASSVRQEEKETQYFGPGTRLLVL.